The rows below give T cell receptor beta chains drawn from one sample of a study of blood T cell repertoires in COVID-19. Sequencing was performed with immunoSEQ multiplex PCR; in TCRdb, only in-frame clones are kept and a portion is missing. The sample contains 170,000 or so clones, 88% of which appear only once. Sequenced: PBMCs or T cells enriched from blood (not recorded which). These receptors came from a woman in her forties or fifties who had recovered from COVID-19. Both conserved end residues are part of each CDR3. D genes are given only for firm matches. A row's size may be missing; if present it is once, few, many or a size class.

clone_size d_call j_call v_call cdr3_nt cdr3_aa
once NA TRBJ1-2 TRBV7-9 TGTGCCAGCAGCCTACAGGGTACTCTCGGGGGCTACACCTTC CASSLQGTLGGYTF
NA TRBD2 TRBJ2-3 TRBV2 TGTGCCAGCAGTTTGGGAGGGGATACGCAGTATTTT CASSLGGDTQYF
few NA TRBJ1-6 TRBV9 TGTGCCAGCGGGGCCGCAGGTTCACCCCTCCACTTT CASGAAGSPLHF
NA TRBD1 TRBJ2-5 TRBV14 TGTGCCAGCAGCCAAGACAGGGGGCGAACGGAGACCCAGTACTTC CASSQDRGRTETQYF
NA TRBD1 TRBJ1-1 TRBV5-1 TGCGCCAGCAGATCTGCCGGGACAGTGAACACTGAAGCTTTCTTT CASRSAGTVNTEAFF
once TRBD1 TRBJ1-1 TRBV29-1 TGCAGCGTTACCGGGACAGGGGGCCGTACTGAAGCTTTCTTT CSVTGTGGRTEAFF
NA NA TRBJ1-2 TRBV4-1 TGCGCCAGCAGCCAAGAAGGGCGGGGTTACTATGGCTACACCTTC CASSQEGRGYYGYTF
NA NA TRBJ1-6 TRBV9 TGTGCCAGCAGCGTAGGGAACAGGGCAAATTCACCCCTCCACTTT CASSVGNRANSPLHF
NA TRBD1 TRBJ1-4 TRBV6-2/TRBV6-3 TGTGCCAGCAGTTACGCAGGGGGCGGTGAAAAACTGTTTTTT CASSYAGGGEKLFF
once NA TRBJ2-7 TRBV7-2 TGTGCCAGCAGCTTGACAACCTACGAGCAGTACTTC CASSLTTYEQYF